The rows below give T cell receptor beta chains drawn from one sample of a study of blood T cell repertoires in COVID-19. Profiling relied on immunoSEQ multiplex PCR, and the TCRdb table lists in-frame clones only, not all of them. Here the sample spans about 88,000 clones, approximately 87% being singletons. Source material: peripheral blood. The receptor source for this set is a human donor in a cohort sampled during active COVID-19. Both conserved end residues are part of each CDR3. D genes are given only for firm matches. The size of a clone is reported for some rows only, either as once, few or many, or as a class for expanded clones.

clone size | D gene | J gene | V gene | CDR3 protein | CDR3 DNA
few | . | TRBJ2-7 | TRBV21-1 | CASRNRDRTYEQYF | TGTGCCAGCAGAAACCGGGACAGGACCTACGAGCAGTACTTC
. | . | TRBJ2-1 | TRBV11-2 | CASSLAGVTNEQFF | TGTGCCAGCAGCTTAGCCGGGGTCACCAATGAGCAGTTCTTC
. | TRBD1 | TRBJ2-3 | TRBV5-1 | CASSTGTGGTDTQYF | TGCGCCAGCAGTACCGGGACAGGGGGCACAGATACGCAGTATTTT
. | . | TRBJ1-1 | TRBV28 | CASLLGGEAFF | TGTGCCAGCCTACTCGGGGGGGAAGCTTTCTTT
. | TRBD2 | TRBJ2-3 | TRBV5-1 | CASSSGLAGGPGTDTQYF | TGCGCCAGCAGCTCCGGACTAGCGGGGGGGCCGGGCACAGATACGCAGTATTTT
. | . | TRBJ1-2 | TRBV7-9 | CASSLGREAPVYTF | TGTGCCAGCAGCTTAGGGAGGGAGGCACCCGTTTACACCTTC
few | . | TRBJ1-2 | TRBV5-1 | CATSRSPTNYGYTF | TGCGCCACTTCTCGGAGCCCTACTAACTATGGCTACACCTTC
. | . | TRBJ1-4 | TRBV7-2 | CASSLAATNEKLFF | TGTGCCAGCAGCTTAGCCGCAACTAATGAAAAACTGTTTTTT
. | . | TRBJ2-7 | TRBV5-6 | CASSLVRDSFTYEQYF | TGTGCCAGCAGTTTAGTCCGGGACTCGTTTACCTACGAGCAGTACTTC
. | TRBD1 | TRBJ2-2 | TRBV14 | CASSQDVETGATGELFF | TGTGCCAGCAGCCAAGATGTCGAGACAGGGGCCACCGGGGAGCTGTTTTTT
. | TRBD2 | TRBJ2-6 | TRBV7-6 | CASSPRSGGPSSGANVLTF | TGTGCCAGCAGCCCTCGCAGCGGGGGTCCTAGCTCTGGGGCCAACGTCCTGACTTTC
. | . | TRBJ1-5 | TRBV19 | CASSQQVMLSNQPQHF | TGTGCCAGTAGCCAACAGGTCATGCTTAGCAATCAGCCCCAGCATTTT
. | . | TRBJ1-2 | TRBV28 | CASSPGGPYYGYTF | TGTGCCAGCAGCCCGGGGGGGCCATACTATGGCTACACCTTC
. | . | TRBJ2-3 | TRBV5-1 | CASSLMGLTDTQYF | TGCGCCAGCAGCTTGATGGGGCTCACAGATACGCAGTATTTT
. | . | TRBJ1-5 | TRBV21-1 | CASSKVSEGHYSNQPQHF | TGTGCCAGCAGCAAAGTATCCGAGGGACACTATAGCAATCAGCCCCAGCATTTT
. | TRBD2 | TRBJ2-3 | TRBV7-3 | CASSSLGAGVSDTQYF | TGTGCCAGCAGCTCGCTCGGGGCGGGAGTTTCAGATACGCAGTATTTT
. | TRBD1 | TRBJ2-7 | TRBV5-6 | CASSSRQGLSYEQYF | TGTGCCAGCAGCTCGCGACAGGGGCTTTCCTACGAGCAGTACTTC
. | TRBD1 | TRBJ1-4 | TRBV5-1 | CASSSVTGGKEKLFF | TGCGCCAGCAGCTCCGTCACAGGGGGCAAGGAAAAACTGTTTTTT
. | . | TRBJ2-7 | TRBV7-9 | CASSFGSSYEQYF | TGTGCCAGCAGCTTTGGGAGTAGCTACGAGCAGTACTTC
. | . | TRBJ2-7 | TRBV5-4 | CASSLDLLGEDEQYF | TGTGCCAGCAGCTTGGACTTACTGGGGGAGGACGAGCAGTACTTC
. | TRBD1 | TRBJ2-7 | TRBV6-5 | CASSYGRGPSSYEQYF | TGTGCCAGCAGTTACGGCAGGGGGCCTAGCTCCTACGAGCAGTACTTC
. | . | TRBJ1-2 | TRBV5-1 | CASSLEGQGKGANYGYTF | TGCGCCAGCAGCTTGGAAGGTCAGGGAAAGGGGGCTAACTATGGCTACACCTTC
. | . | TRBJ1-1 | TRBV5-1 | CASSAQDSETEAFF | TGCGCCAGCAGCGCCCAGGACAGCGAGACTGAAGCTTTCTTT
. | . | TRBJ1-5 | TRBV3-1/TRBV3-2 | CASSQRSGTQDDQPQHF | TGTGCCAGCAGCCAACGTTCCGGGACACAGGACGATCAGCCCCAGCATTTT
few | TRBD1 | TRBJ2-7 | TRBV2 | CASSDPRQGAESFSYEQYF | TGTGCCAGCAGTGATCCCAGACAGGGTGCGGAATCGTTCTCCTACGAGCAGTACTTC
. | TRBD1 | TRBJ2-1 | TRBV6-5 | CASSYDRQGANGEQFF | TGTGCCAGCAGTTACGACAGACAGGGGGCTAACGGTGAGCAGTTCTTC
. | TRBD2 | TRBJ2-1 | TRBV5-1 | CASSLDGRAGNEQFF | TGCGCCAGCAGCTTGGACGGGAGGGCGGGGAATGAGCAGTTCTTC
. | TRBD1 | TRBJ1-1 | TRBV14 | CASSLKGAGYNLSTEAFF | TGTGCCAGCAGCTTAAAGGGGGCAGGGTACAATCTAAGTACTGAAGCTTTCTTT
. | . | TRBJ1-4 | TRBV9 | CASSVDTGTPTNEKLFF | TGTGCCAGCAGCGTAGATACCGGGACACCAACTAATGAAAAACTGTTTTTT
. | TRBD2 | TRBJ2-7 | TRBV28 | CASTPSGPPYEQYF | TGTGCCAGCACGCCTAGCGGACCCCCGTACGAGCAGTACTTC
. | . | TRBJ2-6 | TRBV12-3/TRBV12-4 | CASTLTEANVLTF | TGTGCCAGCACCCTCACTGAGGCCAACGTCCTGACTTTC
. | . | TRBJ2-7 | TRBV10-3 | CAISANSKSSYEQYF | TGTGCCATCAGTGCCAACAGTAAAAGCTCCTACGAGCAGTACTTC
once | TRBD1 | TRBJ1-2 | TRBV15 | CATSSGNTGDNYGYTF | TGTGCCACCAGCAGCGGAAACACAGGGGATAACTATGGCTACACCTTC
. | . | TRBJ2-7 | TRBV5-4 | CASSLQGYNEQYF | TGTGCCAGCAGCCTCCAGGGTTACAACGAGCAGTACTTC
. | . | TRBJ1-1 | TRBV6-5 | CASRRSGGRTEAFF | TGTGCCAGCCGCCGGTCCGGAGGTAGGACTGAAGCTTTCTTT
. | . | TRBJ2-7 | TRBV18 | CASSRTDYEQYF | TGTGCCAGCTCCCGTACAGACTACGAGCAGTACTTC
. | TRBD2 | TRBJ2-2 | TRBV5-1 | CARSPGRGGTSGNTGELFF | TGCGCCCGCAGCCCGGGCCGTGGGGGGACTAGCGGAAACACCGGGGAGCTGTTTTTT
. | . | TRBJ1-5 | TRBV28 | CASSLRQGPNQPQHF | TGTGCCAGCAGTTTACGGCAGGGCCCCAATCAGCCCCAGCATTTT
. | TRBD1 | TRBJ1-3 | TRBV3-1/TRBV3-2 | CASSQGTGVGNTIYF | TGTGCCAGCAGCCAAGGGACAGGGGTTGGAAACACCATATATTTT
few | . | TRBJ2-5 | TRBV11-1 | CASSTGSQETQYF | TGTGCCAGCAGTACAGGGTCCCAAGAGACCCAGTACTTC
. | . | TRBJ1-1 | TRBV28 | CASSSYSDRLLGTEAFF | TGTGCCAGCAGTTCTTATTCAGACAGGCTCTTGGGCACTGAAGCTTTCTTT
few | . | TRBJ2-5 | TRBV6-1 | CASSVEASGTGGTQYF | TGTGCCAGCAGTGTGGAGGCTAGCGGTACAGGGGGGACCCAGTACTTC
. | TRBD1 | TRBJ1-3 | TRBV29-1 | CSVGTDSGNTIYF | TGCAGCGTAGGGACAGACTCTGGAAACACCATATATTTT
. | TRBD2 | TRBJ2-4 | TRBV4-3 | CASSQGAGVSQYF | TGCGCCAGCAGCCAAGGAGCGGGGGTATCTCAGTACTTC
few | TRBD1 | TRBJ1-2 | TRBV7-2 | CASSLGQGRAMYGYTF | TGTGCCAGCAGCTTAGGACAGGGCCGTGCTATGTATGGCTACACCTTC
few | TRBD1 | TRBJ1-3 | TRBV7-2 | CASSFGTGKGNTIYF | TGTGCCAGCAGCTTCGGGACAGGGAAAGGAAACACCATATATTTT
. | . | TRBJ2-7 | TRBV29-1 | CSVEVASSYEQYF | TGCAGCGTTGAAGTCGCTAGCTCCTACGAGCAGTACTTC
. | TRBD2 | TRBJ2-5 | TRBV5-6 | CASSSPTSGAQETQYF | TGTGCCAGCAGCTCACCGACTAGCGGAGCCCAAGAGACCCAGTACTTC
few | . | TRBJ2-2 | TRBV6-9 | CASSPIERANTGELFF | TGTGCCAGCAGCCCCATCGAGCGGGCGAACACCGGGGAGCTGTTTTTT